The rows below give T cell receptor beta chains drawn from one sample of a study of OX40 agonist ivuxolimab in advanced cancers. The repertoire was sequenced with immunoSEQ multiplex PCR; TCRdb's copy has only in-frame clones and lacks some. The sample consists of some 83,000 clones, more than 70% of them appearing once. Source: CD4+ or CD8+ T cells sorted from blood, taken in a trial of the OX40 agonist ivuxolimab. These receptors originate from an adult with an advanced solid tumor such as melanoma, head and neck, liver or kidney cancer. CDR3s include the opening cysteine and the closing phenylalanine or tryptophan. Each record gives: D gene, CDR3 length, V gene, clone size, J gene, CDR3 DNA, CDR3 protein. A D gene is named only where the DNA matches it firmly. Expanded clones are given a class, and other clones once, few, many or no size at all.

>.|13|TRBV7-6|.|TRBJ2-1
TGTGCCAGCAGCCCTGCGAAGGGGAATGAGCAGTTCTTC
CASSPAKGNEQFF
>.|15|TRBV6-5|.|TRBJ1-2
TGTGCCAGCAGTTACAAGTTTTCAGCGAACTATGGCTACACCTTC
CASSYKFSANYGYTF
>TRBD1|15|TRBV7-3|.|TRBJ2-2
TGTGCCAGCAGCTTAGGACAGGGGGCGACCGGGGAGCTGTTTTTT
CASSLGQGATGELFF
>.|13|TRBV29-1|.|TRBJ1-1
TGCAGCGTTGAAGAGGGGAGTAACACTGAAGCTTTCTTT
CSVEEGSNTEAFF
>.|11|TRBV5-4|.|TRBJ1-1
TGTGCCAGCAGCTTATGGGGTGAAGCTTTCTTT
CASSLWGEAFF
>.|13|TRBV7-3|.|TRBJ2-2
TGTGCCAGCAGCCGGGTAGACACCGGGGAGCTGTTTTTT
CASSRVDTGELFF
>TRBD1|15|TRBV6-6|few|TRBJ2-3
TGTGCCAGCAGTTACTCGATAGCAGGGGGAGATACGCAGTATTTT
CASSYSIAGGDTQYF
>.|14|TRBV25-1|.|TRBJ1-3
TGTGCCAGCAGTGAATTGGGTTCTGGAAACACCATATATTTT
CASSELGSGNTIYF
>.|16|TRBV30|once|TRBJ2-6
TGTGCCTGGAAAGGAGAAGGGTCCTCCGGGGCCAACGTCCTGACTTTC
CAWKGEGSSGANVLTF
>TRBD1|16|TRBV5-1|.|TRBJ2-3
TGCGCCAGCAGCCTCAGACCCGGGACAGGCACAGATACGCAGTATTTT
CASSLRPGTGTDTQYF
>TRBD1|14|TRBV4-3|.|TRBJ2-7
TGCGCCAGCAGCCAAGGGGACAGCTCCTACGAGCAGTACTTC
CASSQGDSSYEQYF
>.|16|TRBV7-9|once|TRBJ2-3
TGTGCCAGCAGCTTAGCGTACAGGTTACTCACAGATACGCAGTATTTT
CASSLAYRLLTDTQYF
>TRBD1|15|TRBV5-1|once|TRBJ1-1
TGCGCCAGCAGCCCGAGGACAGGGAAAAACACTGAAGCTTTCTTT
CASSPRTGKNTEAFF
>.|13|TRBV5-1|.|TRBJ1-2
TGCGCCAGCAGCTTGGATAGGGCAGGTGGCTACACCTTC
CASSLDRAGGYTF
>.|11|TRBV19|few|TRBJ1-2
TGTGCCAGTAGTGCCCGTGTGGGCTACACCTTC
CASSARVGYTF
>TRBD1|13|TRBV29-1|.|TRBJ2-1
TGCAGCGTTGAAGACGACAGGGTAAATGAGCAGTTCTTC
CSVEDDRVNEQFF
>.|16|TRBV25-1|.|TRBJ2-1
TGTGCCAGCAGTCCTAGAGGGACCAAGGGGTACAATGAGCAGTTCTTC
CASSPRGTKGYNEQFF
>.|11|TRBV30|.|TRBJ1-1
TGTGCCTGGGGAACAGGGTATGCAGCTTTCTTT
CAWGTGYAAFF
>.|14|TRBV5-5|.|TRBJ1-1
TGTGCCAGCAGCCTGGGGAAGTTGAACACTGAAGCTTTCTTT
CASSLGKLNTEAFF
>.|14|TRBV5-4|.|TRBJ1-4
TGTGCCAGCAGCTTGGAAAAGGGGAGCGAAAAACTGTTTTTT
CASSLEKGSEKLFF
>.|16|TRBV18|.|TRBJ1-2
TGTGCCAGCTCACCTCGGGGACCGGTTCGGGGCTATGGCTACACCTTC
CASSPRGPVRGYGYTF
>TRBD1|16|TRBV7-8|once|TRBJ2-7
TGTGCCAGCAGCTTAGCGGGGACAGGGTTGGGGCACGAGCAGTACTTC
CASSLAGTGLGHEQYF
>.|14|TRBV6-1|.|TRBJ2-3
TGTGCCAGCAGAAGGGGGGACAGTACAGATACGCAGTATTTT
CASRRGDSTDTQYF
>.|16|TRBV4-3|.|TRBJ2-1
TGCGCCAGCAGCCAAACGCGGACAAGTTCTTCCTATGAGCAGTTCTTC
CASSQTRTSSSYEQFF
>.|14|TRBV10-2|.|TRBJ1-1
TGCGCCAGCATGAGACAGGCGAGGTACGCTGAAGCTTTCTTT
CASMRQARYAEAFF
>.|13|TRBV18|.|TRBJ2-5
TGTGCCAGCTCACCACCGGGGGTGGAGACCCAGTACTTC
CASSPPGVETQYF
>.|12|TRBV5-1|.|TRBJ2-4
TGCGCCAGCAGCCAAGACGAAAACATTCAGTACTTC
CASSQDENIQYF
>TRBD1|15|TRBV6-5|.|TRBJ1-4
TGTGCCAGCAGTTCTGGGGACAGGGCCGGGGAAAAACTGTTTTTT
CASSSGDRAGEKLFF
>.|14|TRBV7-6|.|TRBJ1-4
TGTGCCAGCAGCCTTGGGGGCGGGAATGAAAAACTGTTTTTT
CASSLGGGNEKLFF
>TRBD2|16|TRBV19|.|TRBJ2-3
TGTGCCAGTAGTATCCCCGGGACTAGCGGGGGGTATACGCAGTATTTT
CASSIPGTSGGYTQYF
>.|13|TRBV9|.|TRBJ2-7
TGTGCCAGCAACCTAGACGGGGGCTACGAGCAGTACTTC
CASNLDGGYEQYF
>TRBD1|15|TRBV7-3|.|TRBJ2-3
TGTGCCAGCAGCCGTAACAGGGGGCGCACAGATACGCAGTATTTT
CASSRNRGRTDTQYF
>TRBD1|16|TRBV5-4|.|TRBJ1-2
TGTGCCAGCAGCTTAGACTACAGGGGGCTTCCAGATGGCTACACCTTC
CASSLDYRGLPDGYTF
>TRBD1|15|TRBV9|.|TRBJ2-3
TGTGCCAGCAGCGTTCAACAGGGGAGCACAGATACGCAGTATTTT
CASSVQQGSTDTQYF
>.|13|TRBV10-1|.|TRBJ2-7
TGCGTCAGCAGTGCAGGGACGTCTGGAAAGCAGTACTTC
CVSSAGTSGKQYF
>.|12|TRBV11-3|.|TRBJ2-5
TGTGCCAGCAGCTTTGGATGGGAGACCCAGTACTTC
CASSFGWETQYF
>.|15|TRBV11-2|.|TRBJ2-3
TGTGCCAGCAGCTTAGATTTGACGTCTTGGGGATCGCAGTATTTT
CASSLDLTSWGSQYF
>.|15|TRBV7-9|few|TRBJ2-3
TGTGCCAGCAGCCCCCGGATAAGAAAGGGAGATACGCAGTATTTT
CASSPRIRKGDTQYF
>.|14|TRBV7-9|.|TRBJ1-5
TGTGCCAGCAGCTCCCCGGAGGGAAATCAGCCCCAGCATTTT
CASSSPEGNQPQHF
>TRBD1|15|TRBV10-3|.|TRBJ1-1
TGTGCCATCAGCGACAGACAGGGGGCCGGTCAAAAAGCTTTCTTT
CAISDRQGAGQKAFF
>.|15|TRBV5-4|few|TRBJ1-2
TGTGCCAGCAGCTTGGCCGTCAAGCGCCACTATGGCTACACCTTC
CASSLAVKRHYGYTF
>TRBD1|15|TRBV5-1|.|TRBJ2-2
TGCGCCAGCAGCTTGAGGGGGCGAGGCACCGGGGAGCTGTTTTTT
CASSLRGRGTGELFF
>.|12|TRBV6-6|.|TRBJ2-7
TGTGCCAGCAGTTTAACGACTAGCGAGCAGTACTTC
CASSLTTSEQYF